This T cell receptor (beta chain) was identified during a study of blood T cell repertoires in COVID-19. About the study: Samples representing acute and convalescent COVID-19 were sourced from the United States, Italy and Spain. PBMCs, B-cell-depleted T cells, or T cells were the source of the cDNA or gDNA that made up the material.

Under the authors' procedure: For nucleated cells, counts were estimated from reference gene primer amplification. Assay: immunoSEQ multiplex PCR; the TCRdb copy retains only in-frame clones and omits some. V, J and clone size are those of that table, while D and trimming were read from the DNA. The repertoire holds about 35,000 clones, with around 83% as singletons. This CDR3 has 17 residues. The germline CDR1 and CDR2 sequences are LGHDT and YNNKEL (reference sequence). V shed 0 bases and J 0 bases; nucleotides not matched to a gene: 4. The sequencing input was peripheral blood. This chain links TRBV3-1 (or the pseudogene TRBV3-2) with TRBJ2-7, with 11 bases lining up with TRBD2. The clonotype originates from a man in his 60s with active or convalescent COVID-19. The CDR3 loop is CASSQDLAGGFSYEQYV. Written as DNA, the CDR3 is TGTGCCAGCAGCCAAGATCTAGCGGGGGGTTTCTCCTACGAGCAGTACGTC.